The sequence of this TCR beta chain was determined in a study of Ad26.COV2.S vaccination and SARS-CoV-2 variants. Treatment noted: roughly 19 received Ad26.COV2.S at low or high dose, single or two shots; about 5 received placebo; per-sample allocation not given. Each sample was drawn 63 days after the first injection (of vaccine or placebo). The CDR3 is made up of 12 amino acids. In germline, CDR1 is WNHNN, CDR2 SYGVQD (reference sequence). V lost 4 bases, J lost 2 bases, and 6 bases lay in between. This clone is a singleton in its sample. Sequenced by immunoSEQ multiplex PCR; TCRdb stores in-frame clones only, minus some. Of about 350,000 clones listed, about 85% were seen once; the top ten hold 2.5% to 3.5%.

This sequence joins TRBV10-1 and TRBJ2-7; a possible D gene is TRBD1 (5 bases). The TCR was taken from a person aged 18-65 years who received the Ad26.COV2.S COVID-19 vaccine or a placebo. Sequenced material: peripheral blood, taken in a trial of Ad26.COV2.S vaccine versus placebo. The CDR3 coding sequence is TGCGCCAGCAGTGGGACACCCTACGAGCAGTACTTC. It yields the protein CASSGTPYEQYF.